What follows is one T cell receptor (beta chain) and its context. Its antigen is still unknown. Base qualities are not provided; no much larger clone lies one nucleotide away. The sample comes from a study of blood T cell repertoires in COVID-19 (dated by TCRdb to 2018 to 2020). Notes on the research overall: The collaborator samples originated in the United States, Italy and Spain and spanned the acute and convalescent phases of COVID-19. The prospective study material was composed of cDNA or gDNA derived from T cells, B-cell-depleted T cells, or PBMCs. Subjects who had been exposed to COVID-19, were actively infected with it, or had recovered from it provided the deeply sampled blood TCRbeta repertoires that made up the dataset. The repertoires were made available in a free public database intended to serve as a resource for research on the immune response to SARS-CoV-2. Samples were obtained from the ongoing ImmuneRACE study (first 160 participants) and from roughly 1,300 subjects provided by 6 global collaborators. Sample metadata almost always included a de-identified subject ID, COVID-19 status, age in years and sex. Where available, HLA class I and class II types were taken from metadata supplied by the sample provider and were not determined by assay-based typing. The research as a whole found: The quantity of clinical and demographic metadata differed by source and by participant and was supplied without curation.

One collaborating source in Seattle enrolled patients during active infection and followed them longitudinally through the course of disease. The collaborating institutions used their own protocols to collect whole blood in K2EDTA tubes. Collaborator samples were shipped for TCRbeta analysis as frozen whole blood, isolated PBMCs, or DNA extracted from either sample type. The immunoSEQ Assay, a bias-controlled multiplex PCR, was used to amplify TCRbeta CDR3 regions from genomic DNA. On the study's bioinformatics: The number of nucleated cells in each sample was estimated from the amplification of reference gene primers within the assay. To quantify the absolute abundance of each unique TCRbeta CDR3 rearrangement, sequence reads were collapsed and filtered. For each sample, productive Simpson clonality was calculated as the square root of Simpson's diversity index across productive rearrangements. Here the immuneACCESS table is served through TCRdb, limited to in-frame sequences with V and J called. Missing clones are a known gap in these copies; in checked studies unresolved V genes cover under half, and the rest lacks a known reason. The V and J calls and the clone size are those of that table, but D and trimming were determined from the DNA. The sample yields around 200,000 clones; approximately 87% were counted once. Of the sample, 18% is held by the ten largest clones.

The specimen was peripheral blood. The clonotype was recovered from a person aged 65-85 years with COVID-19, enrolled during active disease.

The nucleotide sequence reads as follows: TGTGCCAGCAGCCAATTGAGCCTCGGGGCAGGGGGTTACGAGCAGTACTTC. Translated, it gives CASSQLSLGAGGYEQYF. Recombination joined TRBV16 with TRBJ2-7, with 7 middle bases fitting TRBD1. The CDR3 sequence holds 17 residues, the cysteine and phenylalanine included. The retained sequence is limited to the CDR3, 51 bases, with the frame set at the first base. The germline V gene gives CDR1 as KGHSY and CDR2 as FQNENV. The junction shows trimming of 1 base on V and 4 bases on J, and the gene matches do not reach 13 bases of it.